These 17 T cell receptor beta chains came from one sample sequenced in a study of T cell repertoires in cytomegalovirus infection. MiXCR, applied by TCRdb to the reads, yields one record per CDR3 protein. Here the sample spans some 320,000 distinct CDR3 sequences, 9% to 9.5% being singletons. Sequenced input: PBMCs. All receptors come from a human donor in good health (CMV status not recorded). Some clones in this sample may be carry-over from other donors' samples.

This clonotype appeared many times. CDR3 bases: TGTGCCAGCAGCTCCGCGACAGGGGGCGGAATCAACTATGGCTACACCTTC. Encoded protein: CASSSATGGGINYGYTF. V gene TRBV7-2 combines with J gene TRBJ1-2, with 10 positions matching TRBD1. CDR3 length: 17 residues. Per germline, CDR1 SGHTA and CDR2 FQGNSA. The junction had 10 bases not matched to a gene; V was cut back by 4 bases and J by 2 bases.

This clonotype was seen a few times. The chain has TRBV7-2 and TRBJ2-7; D may be TRBD1 (5 bases). The CDR3 consists of 16 residues. The ends were cut back, 1 base at V and 1 base at J, with 14 bases in the middle. Germline loops: CDR1 SGHTA, CDR2 FQGNSA. The CDR3 is CASSLGSGLASYEQYF. The CDR3 DNA follows: TGTGCCAGCAGCTTAGGGTCAGGGTTGGCATCCTACGAGCAGTACTTC. Full variable domain (missing parts from reference TRBV7-2 and TRBJ2-7): GAGVSQSPSNKVTEKGKDVELRCDPISGHTALYWYRQSLGQGLEFLIYFQGNSAPDKSGLPSDRFSAERTGGSVSTLTIQRTQQEDSAVYLCASSLGSGLASYEQYFGPGTRLTVT.

This clonotype was recorded only once. Relative to the germline gene, one junction end is altered; a read error may explain this. The DNA of the CDR3 is TGCGCCAGCAGCCATAGAACGGGAAGCAATCAGCACCAGCATTTT. Its translation: CASSHRTGSNQHQHF. V and J are TRBV4-3 and TRBJ1-5; D unclear. This CDR3 comprises 15 residues. Germline V CDR1 and CDR2: LGHNA, YSLEER.

This clonotype was counted at least ten times. The chain couples TRBV11-2 to TRBJ2-3; unclear D gene. Germline V gene data show CDR1 as SGHAT and CDR2 as FQNNGV. Trimming shortened V by 5 bases and J by 0 bases, and 15 bases separated the two germline ends. CDR3 length: 16 amino acids. The CDR3 sequence: CASSHLRHLSTDTQYF. The CDR3 nucleotides read TGTGCCAGCAGCCACCTCCGACACCTAAGCACAGATACGCAGTATTTT. The full variable domain, with the rest looked up from reference TRBV11-2 and TRBJ2-3, is EAGVAQSPRYKIIEKRQSVAFWCNPISGHATLYWYQQILGQGPKLLIQFQNNGVVDDSQLPKDRFSAERLKGVDSTLKIQPAKLEDSAVYLCASSHLRHLSTDTQYFGPGTRLTVL.

This clonotype was recorded at least ten times. In nucleotides, the CDR3 is TGTGCCAGCAGCTTAGCCGTGACCCCCCAAGAGACCCAGTACTTC. The encoded protein is CASSLAVTPQETQYF. The genes are TRBV7-2 and TRBJ2-5; D gene unclear. There are 15 residues in the CDR3. CDR1 and CDR2 (germline): SGHTA, FQGNSA. V lost 0 bases and J 1 base, leaving 9 bases between the germline ends.

As to this clonotype: Mismatch with germline at one junction end may stem from a read error. V usage is TRBV20-1 and J usage is TRBJ1-5; D is perhaps TRBD1 (5 bases). Germline V gives CDR1 DFQATT, CDR2 SNEGSKA (reference sequence). The CDR3 totals 13 residues. This CDR3 is CSASYDSSQPQHF. The CDR3 DNA follows: TGCAGTGCTAGTTATGACAGCAGTCAGCCCCAGCATTTT.

V gene TRBV5-1 combines with J gene TRBJ1-4; weak D call: TRBD1 (6 bases). The ends were cut back, 1 base at V and 7 bases at J, with 11 bases in the middle. CDR1 is SGHRS and CDR2 is YFSETQ in the germline V gene. The CDR3 spans 14 residues. Here the CDR3 reads CASSLTGLVEKLFF. The CDR3, as DNA: TGCGCCAGCAGCTTGACAGGGCTCGTTGAAAAACTGTTTTTT. The full variable domain, its missing parts supplied by reference TRBV5-1 and TRBJ1-4, is KAGVTQTPRYLIKTRGQQVTLSCSPISGHRSVSWYQQTPGQGLQFLFEYFSETQRNKGNFPGRFSGRQFSNSRSEMNVSTLELGDSALYLCASSLTGLVEKLFFGSGTQLSVL.

This clonotype was seen at least ten times. The rearrangement links TRBV7-9 to TRBJ2-3; D is uncertain. CDR3 length: 14 amino acids. CDR1 and CDR2 (germline): SEHNR, FQNEAQ (reference sequence). Deletions cut 5 bases from V and 1 base from J, with 10 bases between. The CDR3 coding sequence is TGTGCCAGCAGCCCTAGTAGGGGCACAGATACGCAGTATTTT. Translating gives CASSPSRGTDTQYF. Looking up the rest from reference TRBV7-9 and TRBJ2-3 gives the full variable domain: DTGVSQNPRHKITKRGQNVTFRCDPISEHNRLYWYRQTLGQGPEFLTYFQNEAQLEKSRLLSDRFSAERPKGSFSTLEIQRTEQGDSAMYLCASSPSRGTDTQYFGPGTRLTVL.

In this sample, this clonotype turned up a few times. The V and J genes are TRBV19 and TRBJ1-5; D is perhaps TRBD1 (5 bases). Germline CDR1 is LNHDA and CDR2 is SQIVND (reference sequence). The V gene lost 4 bases and the J gene lost 4 bases, with 11 bases spanning the gap. CDR3 length: 14 residues. DNA of the CDR3: TGTGCCAGTAGTACCCGACAGCTGAATCAGCCCCAGCATTTT. Translation gives CASSTRQLNQPQHF.

In this sample, this clonotype turned up many times. The rearrangement links TRBV20-1 to TRBJ1-5, with TRBD1 identical over 10 bases. CDR1 is DFQATT and CDR2 is SNEGSKA in the germline V gene (reference sequence). CDR3 length equals 14 residues. Trimming at V came to 5 bases and at J to 2 bases, leaving 3 bases not matched to a gene. This chain's CDR3 is CSARDRGGNQPQHF. In nucleotides, the CDR3 is TGCAGTGCTCGGGACAGGGGCGGCAATCAGCCCCAGCATTTT.

This clonotype was found a few times. J is TRBJ2-1 and V is TRBV7-2; 8 nucleotides match TRBD2. Germline loops: CDR1 SGHTA, CDR2 FQGNSA. The CDR3 covers 17 residues. Losses at the gene ends were 3 bases for V and 1 base for J; bases not matched to a gene: 8. This CDR3 reads CASSFTVASGSYNEQFF. In nucleotides, the CDR3 is TGTGCCAGCAGCTTCACGGTGGCTAGCGGGTCCTACAATGAGCAGTTCTTC.

The rearrangement joins TRBV20-1 to TRBJ1-1, with D tentatively TRBD1 (5 bases). V lost 3 bases and J lost 2, with 16 bases in between. Germline CDR1 reads DFQATT; CDR2 reads SNEGSKA (reference sequence). The CDR3 totals 15 residues. For the CDR3, the DNA is TGCAGTGCTAGGGTACCGGGGCAAGGCAACACTGAAGCTTTCTTT. Translated: CSARVPGQGNTEAFF.

V and J are TRBV19 and TRBJ2-2, with D possibly TRBD1 on 5 matching bases. Deletions cut 5 bases from V and 2 bases from J, with 15 bases between. The germline CDR1 and CDR2 sequences are LNHDA and SQIVND (reference sequence). CDR3 length: 16 amino acids. CDR3 amino acids: CASSLPTGTNTGELFF. CDR3 sequence (DNA): TGTGCCAGTAGTCTCCCAACAGGAACCAACACCGGGGAGCTGTTTTTT.

This chain joins TRBV18 and TRBJ1-1, with 10 bases fitting TRBD1. The CDR3 runs to 14 residues. Unmatched junction bases numbered 4, after V lost 5 bases and J lost 4 bases. CDR1 KGHSH and CDR2 LQKENI come from the germline V gene. CDR3 DNA sequence: TGTGCCAGCTCAGAGACAGGGGGCATCACTGAAGCTTTCTTT. Translating it yields CASSETGGITEAFF.

This clonotype has a count of ten or more. The chain recombines TRBV7-9 with TRBJ1-6; D perhaps matches TRBD1 (5 bases). CDR3 length: 15 amino acids. Germline V gives CDR1 SEHNR, CDR2 FQNEAQ (reference sequence). The V and J ends lost 4 bases and 7 bases respectively, with 14 bases between them. CDR3 nucleotides: TGTGCCAGCAGCTGGGGACGGCCGGAAAATTCACCCCTCCACTTT. Protein product: CASSWGRPENSPLHF.

CDR3 nucleotides: TGCAGCGTTGGGGACCTCTCTGGAAACACCATATATTTT. Translation gives CSVGDLSGNTIYF. The chain uses TRBV29-1 and TRBJ1-3, with TRBD1 as a possible D gene (5 bases). The CDR3 has 13 residues. Trimming pared 4 bases from V and 0 bases from J, leaving 7 bases between. Per germline, CDR1 SQVTM and CDR2 ANQGSEA.

This clonotype was counted only a few times. The V gene is TRBV29-1, the J gene TRBJ2-4; 8 bases match TRBD1. The CDR3 covers 14 residues. CDR1 and CDR2 from the germline V gene are SQVTM and ANQGSEA. V lost 5 bases, J lost 1 base, and 4 bases stayed unmatched. CDR3 in DNA: TGCAGCGTTTCCAGGGGGCTCGCCAAAAACATTCAGTACTTC. This sequence encodes CSVSRGLAKNIQYF.